The rows below give T cell receptor beta chains drawn from one sample of a study of T-cell memory formation after mild COVID-19. MiXCR, applied by TCRdb to the 5' RACE reads, yields one record per CDR3 protein. The sample carries 350,000 to 450,000 distinct CDR3 sequences, approximately 29% recorded once. Material: PBMCs or a T cell subset sorted from them (not recorded which). These receptors all come from an adult woman who had mild COVID-19 (a few samples of this study predate the infection). Cell type and time point are not known. The CDR3 runs from the conserved cysteine through the conserved F or W. The D gene is left open where the match is weak. Only part of the rows carry a size: once, few, many, or a class if the clone is expanded.

v_gene	d_gene	abundance	j_gene	CDR3aa	CDR3nt
TRBV3-1	TRBD2	-	TRBJ2-3	CASSQVAGGPTDTQYF	TGTGCCAGCAGCCAAGTAGCGGGGGGACCCACAGATACGCAGTATTTT
TRBV20-1	TRBD1	few	TRBJ2-3	CSARGWGQITDTQYF	TGCAGTGCTAGGGGGTGGGGACAGATCACAGATACGCAGTATTTT
TRBV5-4	TRBD1	few	TRBJ2-2	CASSRQGTNTGELFF	TGTGCCAGCAGCCGACAGGGCACGAACACCGGGGAGCTGTTTTTT
TRBV6-5	-	once	TRBJ1-3	CASSYRGAGGNTIYF	TGTGCCAGCAGTTACCGGGGGGCAGGTGGAAACACCATATATTTT
TRBV29-1	-	few	TRBJ2-3	CSGEDVADTQYF	TGCAGCGGCGAAGATGTGGCAGATACGCAGTATTTT
TRBV29-1	TRBD1	few	TRBJ2-7	CSVTGQGYEQYF	TGCAGCGTTACGGGACAGGGGTACGAGCAGTACTTC
TRBV20-1	TRBD2	-	TRBJ2-3	CRAEIAGTDTQYF	TGCAGGGCCGAAATAGCGGGAACAGATACGCAGTATTTT
TRBV7-9	TRBD1	-	TRBJ1-2	CASSRQGGDGYTF	TGTGCCAGCAGCCGACAGGGTGGGGATGGCTACACCTTC
TRBV2	-	-	TRBJ1-5	CASSRDPDRNQPQHF	TGTGCCAGCAGTAGGGACCCAGACCGTAATCAGCCCCAGCATTTT
TRBV12-3/TRBV12-4	-	-	TRBJ1-1	CASGQMNTEAFF	TGTGCCAGCGGACAGATGAACACTGAAGCTTTCTTT
TRBV20-1	-	-	TRBJ2-5	CSARDLVSVGTQYF	TGCAGTGCTAGAGATCTGGTCAGTGTCGGGACCCAGTACTTC
TRBV10-2	-	few	TRBJ2-3	CASSADQGTDTQYF	TGCGCCAGCAGTGCCGACCAGGGTACAGATACGCAGTATTTT
TRBV29-1	-	-	TRBJ1-2	CSVDPRGLSYGYTF	TGCAGCGTTGATCCCCGCGGCCTAAGCTATGGCTACACCTTC
TRBV6-5	TRBD2	-	TRBJ2-1	CASSYSGTSGFNEQFF	TGTGCCAGCAGTTACTCGGGGACTAGCGGTTTCAATGAGCAGTTCTTC
TRBV12-3/TRBV12-4	TRBD1	many	TRBJ2-7	CASSPRTGYEQYF	TGTGCCAGCAGCCCACGGACAGGCTACGAGCAGTACTTC
TRBV10-2	-	-	TRBJ1-2	CASSSSVGYGYTF	TGCGCCAGCAGTTCCAGCGTGGGCTATGGCTACACCTTC
TRBV11-3	TRBD2	-	TRBJ2-1	CASSPGLVGNEQFF	TGTGCCAGCAGCCCGGGACTAGTGGGCAATGAGCAGTTCTTC
TRBV6-5	-	-	TRBJ1-1	CASSPGTGWAFF	TGTGCCAGCAGTCCCGGGACCGGATGGGCTTTCTTT
TRBV23-1	TRBD1	-	TRBJ2-7	CASSPPGQGASEQYF	TGCGCCAGCAGTCCGCCGGGACAGGGGGCAAGCGAGCAGTACTTC
TRBV7-9	TRBD1	few	TRBJ1-4	CASSFDRGREKLFF	TGTGCCAGCAGTTTTGACAGGGGGCGCGAAAAACTGTTTTTT
TRBV24-1	-	-	TRBJ2-1	CATQSLDEQFF	TGTGCCACCCAGTCTTTGGATGAGCAGTTCTTC
TRBV7-9	TRBD2	few	TRBJ2-7	CASSPRTSGTAYEQYF	TGTGCCAGCAGCCCCCGGACTAGCGGGACTGCCTACGAGCAGTACTTC
TRBV7-2	TRBD2	few	TRBJ2-2	CASSLTSGLNTGELFF	TGTGCCAGCAGCCTAACTAGCGGGTTGAACACCGGGGAGCTGTTTTTT
TRBV7-3	-	many	TRBJ2-2	CASSPTPGRLSNTGELFF	TGTGCCAGCAGCCCCACCCCGGGTAGGCTGTCGAACACCGGGGAGCTGTTTTTT
TRBV5-1	TRBD1	few	TRBJ2-1	CASSLAGTGSYNEQFF	TGCGCCAGCAGCTTGGCCGGGACAGGTTCCTACAATGAGCAGTTCTTC
TRBV18	TRBD1	-	TRBJ1-6	CASSRGQDNSPLHF	TGTGCCAGCTCACGGGGACAGGATAATTCACCCCTCCACTTT
TRBV6-5	-	-	TRBJ2-1	CASSSLEGHEQFF	TGTGCCAGCAGCTCCCTGGAGGGCCATGAGCAGTTCTTC
TRBV27	-	few	TRBJ2-3	CASSWSDGRTDTQYF	TGTGCCAGCAGCTGGTCGGACGGACGCACAGATACGCAGTATTTT
TRBV12-3/TRBV12-4	TRBD2	-	TRBJ2-1	CASRTPGTSGRPHEQFF	TGTGCCAGCAGAACACCCGGGACTAGCGGGAGGCCCCATGAGCAGTTCTTC
TRBV7-6	TRBD1	-	TRBJ1-5	CASSLGQGPVGGQPQHF	TGTGCCAGCAGCCTCGGACAGGGCCCAGTGGGGGGTCAGCCCCAGCATTTT
TRBV5-6	-	-	TRBJ2-7	CASSLQGLEYF	TGTGCCAGCAGCTTGCAGGGTCTGGAGTACTTC
TRBV29-1	-	-	TRBJ2-1	CSVEEQGFVGNEQFF	TGCAGCGTTGAAGAGCAGGGCTTTGTTGGCAATGAGCAGTTCTTC
TRBV7-9	-	few	TRBJ2-3	CASSLVGNTDTQYF	TGTGCCAGCAGCTTAGTAGGGAACACAGATACGCAGTATTTT
TRBV11-2	TRBD2	few	TRBJ2-3	CASSFPSGGTTDTQYF	TGTGCCAGCAGCTTCCCTAGCGGGGGAACCACAGATACGCAGTATTTT
TRBV7-9	-	-	TRBJ1-4	CASSEEEKLFF	TGTGCCAGCAGCGAGGAAGAAAAACTGTTTTTT
TRBV12-3/TRBV12-4	TRBD2	-	TRBJ2-1	CASSSLAGVNNEQFF	TGTGCCAGCAGTTCACTAGCGGGAGTTAATAATGAGCAGTTCTTC
TRBV6-1	-	many	TRBJ2-3	CASRYDTQYF	TGTGCCAGCAGATATGATACGCAGTATTTT
TRBV6-4	-	few	TRBJ1-1	CASSDRDNTEAFF	TGTGCCAGCAGTGACCGGGACAACACTGAAGCTTTCTTT
TRBV12-3/TRBV12-4	-	few	TRBJ1-2	CASRVDGTIGYGYTF	TGTGCCAGCAGAGTGGACGGAACAATTGGGTATGGCTACACCTTC
TRBV19	TRBD1	-	TRBJ2-2	CASRTGGANTGELFF	TGTGCCAGTAGGACAGGGGGCGCGAACACCGGGGAGCTGTTTTTT
TRBV2	-	many	TRBJ2-5	CASSALAIGETQYF	TGTGCCAGCAGTGCTTTAGCTATTGGGGAGACCCAGTACTTC
TRBV7-2	-	-	TRBJ2-5	CASSLGSGLETQYF	TGTGCCAGCAGCTTAGGTTCAGGGTTGGAGACCCAGTACTTC
TRBV6-5	-	-	TRBJ1-3	CASSYAARDRISGNTIYF	TGTGCCAGCAGTTACGCGGCACGGGACCGAATCTCTGGAAACACCATATATTTT
TRBV3-1	-	-	TRBJ2-1	CASSQDGSRYNEQFF	TGTGCCAGCAGCCAAGATGGAAGCAGATACAATGAGCAGTTCTTC
TRBV7-6	TRBD2	-	TRBJ2-3	CASSAGLAGVWAQYF	TGTGCCAGCAGCGCGGGACTAGCGGGAGTGTGGGCGCAGTATTTT